This T cell receptor beta chain is drawn from a study of cytomegalovirus exposure and HLA in healthy donors. Study details: Within the Caucasian-associated ancestry cluster were around 81% of the roughly 400 genotyped donors. Whole-study results and caveats: TRBV6-2, TRBV6-3 and other indistinguishable V segments were excluded.

The germline V gene encodes CDR1 SEHNR and CDR2 FQNEAQ (reference sequence). This CDR3 has 16 residues. V dropped 1 base and J dropped 6 bases, with 13 bases sitting between them. Comments on this clone: Its antigen is undetermined.

It was with 60 Vbeta and 13 Jbeta primers that the PCR ran. The data were produced by immunoSEQ multiplex PCR, yet TCRdb's version contains in-frame clones alone and is incomplete. The sample has just under 250,000 clones; around 76% are singletons. Material: PBMCs. The clonotype was recovered from a woman aged 40 to 55 in good health and CMV-seropositive. The chain carries TRBV7-9 and TRBJ1-6, with D unclear. The CDR3 DNA is TGTGCCAGCAGCTTAGGCGGGGTACGGGGTAATTCACCCCTCCACTTT. Protein: CASSLGGVRGNSPLHF.